The sequence of this TCR beta chain was determined in a study of blood T cells in healthy people across ages. Then a second PCR, running roughly 6 to 12 cycles, was carried out with a sample-barcoded 5' primer and a J-beta primer mix. Each CDR3 protein gets one entry after TCRdb re-called the 5' RACE reads with MiXCR. Counted here are 850,000 to 1,000,000 distinct CDR3 sequences, roughly 48% occurring once; the ten biggest clones make up 10% to 15%. This clonotype showed up just a few times. What it recognizes is unknown. Study-level points and caveats: Per-million-T-cell TCR beta diversity fell roughly linearly with age. Unsorted PBMCs blocked a conclusive comparison of naive and antigen-experienced cells.

CDR1 is LGHNA and CDR2 is YNFKEQ in the germline V gene. The CDR3 is 15 amino acids. V was cut by 0 bases and J by 5 bases, with 10 bases left in between. The J gene is TRBJ1-4, the V gene TRBV4-2; D may be TRBD1 (6 bases). This receptor was taken from a man aged 25-40 years in good health. The sequenced sample was blood. DNA of the CDR3: TGTGCCAGCAGCCAAGACCAGGGGTACAATGAAAAACTGTTTTTT. Translation: CASSQDQGYNEKLFF.